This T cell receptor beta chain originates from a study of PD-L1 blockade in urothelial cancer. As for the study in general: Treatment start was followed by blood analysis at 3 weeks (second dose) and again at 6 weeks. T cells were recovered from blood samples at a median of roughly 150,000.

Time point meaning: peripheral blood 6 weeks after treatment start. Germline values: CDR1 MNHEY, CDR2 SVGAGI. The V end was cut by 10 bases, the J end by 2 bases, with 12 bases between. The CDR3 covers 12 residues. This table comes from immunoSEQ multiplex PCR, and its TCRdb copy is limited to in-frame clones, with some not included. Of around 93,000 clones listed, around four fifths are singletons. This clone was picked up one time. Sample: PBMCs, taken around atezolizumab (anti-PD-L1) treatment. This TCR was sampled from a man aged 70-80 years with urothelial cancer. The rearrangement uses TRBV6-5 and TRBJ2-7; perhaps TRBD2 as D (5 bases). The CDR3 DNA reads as TGTGCCACCAAGTCGGGGACCTACGAGCAGTACTTC. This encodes CATKSGTYEQYF.